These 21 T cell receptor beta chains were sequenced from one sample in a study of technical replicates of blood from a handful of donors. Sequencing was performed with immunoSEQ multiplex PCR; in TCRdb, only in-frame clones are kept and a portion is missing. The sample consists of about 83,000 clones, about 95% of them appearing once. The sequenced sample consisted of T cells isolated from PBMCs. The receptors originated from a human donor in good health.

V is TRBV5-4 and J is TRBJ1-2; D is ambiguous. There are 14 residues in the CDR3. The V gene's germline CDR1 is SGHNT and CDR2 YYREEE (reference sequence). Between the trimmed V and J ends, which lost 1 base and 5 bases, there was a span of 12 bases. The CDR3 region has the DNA TGTGCCAGCAGCTTGCCCAAAGCGGCGTATGGCTACACCTTC. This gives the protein CASSLPKAAYGYTF.

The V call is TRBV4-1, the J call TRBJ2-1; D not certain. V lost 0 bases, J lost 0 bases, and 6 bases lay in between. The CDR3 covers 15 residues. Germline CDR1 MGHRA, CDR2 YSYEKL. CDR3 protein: CASSQEHISYNEQFF. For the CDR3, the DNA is TGCGCCAGCAGCCAAGAACACATCTCCTACAATGAGCAGTTCTTC.

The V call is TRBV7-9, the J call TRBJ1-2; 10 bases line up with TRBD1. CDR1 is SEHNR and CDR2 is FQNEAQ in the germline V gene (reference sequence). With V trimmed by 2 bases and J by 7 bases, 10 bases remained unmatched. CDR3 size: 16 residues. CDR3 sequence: CASSLPTWGQGSGYTF. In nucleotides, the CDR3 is TGTGCCAGCAGCTTACCGACCTGGGGACAGGGGAGTGGCTACACCTTC.

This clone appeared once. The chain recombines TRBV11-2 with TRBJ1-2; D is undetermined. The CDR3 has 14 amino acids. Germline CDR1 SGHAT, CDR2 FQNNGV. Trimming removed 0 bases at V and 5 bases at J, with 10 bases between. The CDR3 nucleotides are TGTGCCAGCAGCTTAGATGCCGATGAGTATGGCTACACCTTC. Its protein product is CASSLDADEYGYTF.

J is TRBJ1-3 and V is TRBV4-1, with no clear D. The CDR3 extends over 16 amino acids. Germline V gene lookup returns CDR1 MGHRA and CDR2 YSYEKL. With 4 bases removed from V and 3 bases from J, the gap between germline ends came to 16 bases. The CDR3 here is CASSPRSGSGGNTIYF. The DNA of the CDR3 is TGCGCCAGCAGCCCTCGATCGGGGTCGGGTGGAAACACCATATATTTT.

CDR3 sequence: CASRTGTGVYEQYF. The CDR3, as DNA: TGTGCCAGTCGTACCGGGACAGGAGTATACGAGCAGTACTTC. The V gene is TRBV6-1, the J gene TRBJ2-7; TRBD1 agrees at 8 bases. Germline trimming cut 9 bases from V and 4 bases from J; bases unmatched to any gene: 11. Germline V lookup: CDR1 MNHNS, CDR2 SASEGT. This CDR3 region has 14 residues.

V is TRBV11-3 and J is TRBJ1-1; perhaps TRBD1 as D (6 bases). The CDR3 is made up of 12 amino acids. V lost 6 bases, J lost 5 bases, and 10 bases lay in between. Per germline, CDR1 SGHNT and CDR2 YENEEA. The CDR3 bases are TGTGCCAGCAGTCCCACAGGGACTGAAGCTTTCTTT. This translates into CASSPTGTEAFF.

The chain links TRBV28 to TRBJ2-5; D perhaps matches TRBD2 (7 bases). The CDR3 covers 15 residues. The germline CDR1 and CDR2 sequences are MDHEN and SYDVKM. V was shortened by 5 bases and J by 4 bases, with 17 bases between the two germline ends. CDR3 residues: CASSLLAGAGETQYF. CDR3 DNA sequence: TGTGCCAGCAGTCTGCTGGCGGGGGCAGGAGAGACCCAGTACTTC. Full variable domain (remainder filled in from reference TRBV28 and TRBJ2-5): DVKVTQSSRYLVKRTGEKVFLECVQDMDHENMFWYRQDPGLGLRLIYFSYDVKMKEKGDIPEGYSVSREKKERFSLILESASTNQTSMYLCASSLLAGAGETQYFGPGTRLLVL.

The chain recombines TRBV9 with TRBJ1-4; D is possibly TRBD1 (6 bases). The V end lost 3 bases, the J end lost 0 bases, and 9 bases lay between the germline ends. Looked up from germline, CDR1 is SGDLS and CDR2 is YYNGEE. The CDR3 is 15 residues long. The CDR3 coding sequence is TGTGCCAGCAGCGGGGACAAACCAACTAATGAAAAACTGTTTTTT. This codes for CASSGDKPTNEKLFF.

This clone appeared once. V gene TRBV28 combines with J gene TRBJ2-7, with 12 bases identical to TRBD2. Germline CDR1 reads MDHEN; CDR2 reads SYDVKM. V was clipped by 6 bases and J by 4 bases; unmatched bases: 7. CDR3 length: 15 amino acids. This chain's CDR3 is CASSLGLAGRYEQYF. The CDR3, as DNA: TGTGCCAGCAGCCTTGGACTAGCGGGGAGATACGAGCAGTACTTC.

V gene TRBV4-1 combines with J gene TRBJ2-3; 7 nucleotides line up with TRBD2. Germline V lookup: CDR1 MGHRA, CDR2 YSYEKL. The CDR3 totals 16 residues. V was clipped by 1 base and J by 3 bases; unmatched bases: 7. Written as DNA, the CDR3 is TGCGCCAGCAGCCAAGGAAGGGCTAGCGGAACAGATACGCAGTATTTT. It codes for CASSQGRASGTDTQYF.

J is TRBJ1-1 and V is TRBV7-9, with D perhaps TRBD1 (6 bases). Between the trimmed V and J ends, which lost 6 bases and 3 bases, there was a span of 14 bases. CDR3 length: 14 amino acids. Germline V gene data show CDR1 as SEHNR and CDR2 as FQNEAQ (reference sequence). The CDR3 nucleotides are TGTGCCAGCAGAAGTGCTAAGGGGGACACTGAAGCTTTCTTT. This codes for CASRSAKGDTEAFF.

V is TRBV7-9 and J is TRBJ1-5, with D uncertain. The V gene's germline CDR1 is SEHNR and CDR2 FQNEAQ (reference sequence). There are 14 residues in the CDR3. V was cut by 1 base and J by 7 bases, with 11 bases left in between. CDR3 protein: CASSLDASDQPQHF. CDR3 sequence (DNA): TGTGCCAGCAGCTTAGACGCCAGCGACCAGCCCCAGCATTTT.

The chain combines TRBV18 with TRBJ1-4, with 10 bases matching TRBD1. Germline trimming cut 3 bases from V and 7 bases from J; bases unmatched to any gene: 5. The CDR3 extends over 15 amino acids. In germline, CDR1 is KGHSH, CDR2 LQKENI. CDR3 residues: CASSPPGQGPEKLFF. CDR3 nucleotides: TGTGCCAGCTCACCCCCGGGACAGGGGCCTGAAAAACTGTTTTTT.

CDR3 amino acids: CASSPQGQGASGYTF. CDR3 in DNA: TGTGCCAGCAGCCCTCAAGGACAGGGGGCCTCGGGCTACACCTTC. The J gene is TRBJ1-2, the V gene TRBV9, with TRBD1 matching 11 bases. The CDR3 is 15 residues long. CDR1 is SGDLS, CDR2 YYNGEE, per germline. With 4 bases clipped from V and 8 bases from J, the junction kept 10 bases outside the gene matches.

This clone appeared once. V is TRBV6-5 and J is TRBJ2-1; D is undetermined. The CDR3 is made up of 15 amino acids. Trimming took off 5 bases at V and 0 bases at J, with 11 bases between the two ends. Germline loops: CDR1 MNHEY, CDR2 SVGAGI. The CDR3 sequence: CASSHGSSSYNEQFF. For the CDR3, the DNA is TGTGCCAGCAGTCACGGTAGTAGCTCCTACAATGAGCAGTTCTTC.

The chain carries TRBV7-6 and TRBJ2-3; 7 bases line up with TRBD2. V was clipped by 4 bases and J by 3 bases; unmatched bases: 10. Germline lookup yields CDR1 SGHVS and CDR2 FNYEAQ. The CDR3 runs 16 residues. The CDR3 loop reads CASSSPLRDYTDTQYF. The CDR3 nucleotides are TGTGCCAGCAGCTCACCTCTCCGGGACTATACAGATACGCAGTATTTT. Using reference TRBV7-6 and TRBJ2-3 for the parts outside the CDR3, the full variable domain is GAGVSQSPRYKVTKRGQDVALRCDPISGHVSLYWYRQALGQGPEFLTYFNYEAQQDKSGLPNDRFSAERPEGSISTLTIQRTEQRDSAMYRCASSSPLRDYTDTQYFGPGTRLTVL.

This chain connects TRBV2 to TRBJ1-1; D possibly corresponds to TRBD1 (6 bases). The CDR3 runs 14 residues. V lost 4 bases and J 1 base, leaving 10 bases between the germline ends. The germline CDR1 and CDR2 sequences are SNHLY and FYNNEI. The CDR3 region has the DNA TGTGCCAGCAGTGGGCAGGGGAAGAACACTGAAGCTTTCTTT. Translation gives CASSGQGKNTEAFF.

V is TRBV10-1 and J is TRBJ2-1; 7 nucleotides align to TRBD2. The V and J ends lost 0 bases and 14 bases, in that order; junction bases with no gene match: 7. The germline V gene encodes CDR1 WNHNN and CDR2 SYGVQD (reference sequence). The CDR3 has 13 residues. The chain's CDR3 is CASSESTRTSKFF. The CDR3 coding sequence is TGCGCCAGCAGTGAGTCGACTCGGACTAGTAAGTTCTTC.

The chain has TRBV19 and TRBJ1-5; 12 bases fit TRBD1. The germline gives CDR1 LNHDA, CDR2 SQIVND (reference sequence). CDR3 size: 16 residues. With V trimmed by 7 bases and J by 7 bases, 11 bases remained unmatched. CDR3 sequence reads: CASKGSGTGGWQPQHF. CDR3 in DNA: TGTGCCAGTAAAGGGTCCGGGACAGGGGGCTGGCAGCCCCAGCATTTT.

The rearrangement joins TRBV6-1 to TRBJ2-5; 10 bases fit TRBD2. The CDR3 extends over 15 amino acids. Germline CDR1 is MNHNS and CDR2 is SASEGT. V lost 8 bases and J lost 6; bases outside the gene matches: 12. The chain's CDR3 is CASYQASGSAKTQYF. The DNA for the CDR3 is TGTGCCAGCTATCAGGCTAGCGGGAGCGCGAAGACCCAGTACTTC.